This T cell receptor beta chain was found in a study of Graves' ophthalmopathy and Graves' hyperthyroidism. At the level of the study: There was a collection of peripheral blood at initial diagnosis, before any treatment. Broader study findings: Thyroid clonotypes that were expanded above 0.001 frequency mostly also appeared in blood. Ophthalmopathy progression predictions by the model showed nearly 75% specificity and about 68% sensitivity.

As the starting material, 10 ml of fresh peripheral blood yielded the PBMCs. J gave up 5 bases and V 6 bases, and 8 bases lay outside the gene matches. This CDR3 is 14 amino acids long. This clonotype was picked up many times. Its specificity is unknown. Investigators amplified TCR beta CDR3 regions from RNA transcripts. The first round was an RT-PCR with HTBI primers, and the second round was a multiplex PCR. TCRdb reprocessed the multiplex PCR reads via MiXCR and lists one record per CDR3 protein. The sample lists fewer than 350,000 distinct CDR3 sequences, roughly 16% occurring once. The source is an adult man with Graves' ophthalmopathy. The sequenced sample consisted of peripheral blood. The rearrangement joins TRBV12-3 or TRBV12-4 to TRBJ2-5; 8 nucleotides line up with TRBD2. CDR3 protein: CASRAVSGSETQYF. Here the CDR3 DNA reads TGTGCCAGCAGGGCAGTGAGCGGGAGTGAGACCCAGTACTTC.